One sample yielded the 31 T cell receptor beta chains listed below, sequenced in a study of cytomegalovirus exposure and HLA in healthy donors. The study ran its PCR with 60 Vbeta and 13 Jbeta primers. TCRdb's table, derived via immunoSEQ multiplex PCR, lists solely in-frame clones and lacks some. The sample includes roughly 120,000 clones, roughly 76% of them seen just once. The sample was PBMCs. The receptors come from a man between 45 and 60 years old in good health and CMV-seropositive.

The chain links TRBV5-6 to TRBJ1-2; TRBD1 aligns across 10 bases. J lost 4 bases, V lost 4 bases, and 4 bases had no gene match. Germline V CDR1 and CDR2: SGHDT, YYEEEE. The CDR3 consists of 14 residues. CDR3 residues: CASSPRTGGYGYTF. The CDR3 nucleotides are TGTGCCAGCAGCCCCAGGACAGGGGGCTATGGCTACACCTTC.

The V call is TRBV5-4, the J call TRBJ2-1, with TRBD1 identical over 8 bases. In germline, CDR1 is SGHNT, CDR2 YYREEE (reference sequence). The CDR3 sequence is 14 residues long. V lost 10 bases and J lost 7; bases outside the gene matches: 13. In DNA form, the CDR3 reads TGTGCCTGCGCCCAGCCGACAGGGGTAAATGAGCAGTTCTTC. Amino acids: CACAQPTGVNEQFF.

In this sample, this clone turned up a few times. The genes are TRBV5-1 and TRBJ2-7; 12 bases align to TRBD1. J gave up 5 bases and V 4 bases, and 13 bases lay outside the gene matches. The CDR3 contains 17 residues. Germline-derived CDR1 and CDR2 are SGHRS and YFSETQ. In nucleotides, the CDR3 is TGCGCCAGCAGCCCTAGATTGAAGGGACAGGGGGCTAACGAGCAGTACTTC. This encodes CASSPRLKGQGANEQYF.

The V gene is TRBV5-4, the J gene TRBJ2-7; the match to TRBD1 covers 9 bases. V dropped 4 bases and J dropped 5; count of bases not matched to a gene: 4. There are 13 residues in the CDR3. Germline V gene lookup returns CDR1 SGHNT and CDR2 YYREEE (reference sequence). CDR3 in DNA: TGTGCCAGCAGCCGGGACAGGGACGACGAGCAGTACTTC. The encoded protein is CASSRDRDDEQYF.

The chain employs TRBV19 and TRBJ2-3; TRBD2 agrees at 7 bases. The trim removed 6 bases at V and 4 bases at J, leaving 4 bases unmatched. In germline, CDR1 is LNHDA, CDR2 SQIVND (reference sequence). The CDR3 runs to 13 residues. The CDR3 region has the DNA TGTGCCAGTAGGAGCGGGACCCCAGATACGCAGTATTTT. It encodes CASRSGTPDTQYF.

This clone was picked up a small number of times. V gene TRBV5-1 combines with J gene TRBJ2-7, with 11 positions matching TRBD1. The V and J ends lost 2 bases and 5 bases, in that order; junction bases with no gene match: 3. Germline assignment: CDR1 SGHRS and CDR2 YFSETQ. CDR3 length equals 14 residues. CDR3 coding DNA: TGCGCCAGCAGCTTACGGACAGGGGGCGACGAGCAGTACTTC. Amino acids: CASSLRTGGDEQYF.

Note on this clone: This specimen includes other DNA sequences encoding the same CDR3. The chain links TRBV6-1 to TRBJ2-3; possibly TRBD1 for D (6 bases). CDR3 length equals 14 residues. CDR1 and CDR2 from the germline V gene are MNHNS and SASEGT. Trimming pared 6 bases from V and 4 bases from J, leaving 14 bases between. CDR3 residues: CASSPVKGADTQYF. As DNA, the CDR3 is TGTGCCAGCAGCCCTGTGAAGGGGGCAGATACGCAGTATTTT.

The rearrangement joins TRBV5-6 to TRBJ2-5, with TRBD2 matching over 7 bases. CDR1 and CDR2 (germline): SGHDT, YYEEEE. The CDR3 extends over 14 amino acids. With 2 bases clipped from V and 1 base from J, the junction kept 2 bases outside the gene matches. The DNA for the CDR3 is TGTGCCAGCAGCTTAGCGGGGTTCCAAGAGACCCAGTACTTC. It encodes CASSLAGFQETQYF.

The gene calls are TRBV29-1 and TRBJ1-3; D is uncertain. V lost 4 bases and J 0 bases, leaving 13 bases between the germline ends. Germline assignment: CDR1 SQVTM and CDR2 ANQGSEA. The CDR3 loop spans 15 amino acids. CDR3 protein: CSVADPLSSGNTIYF. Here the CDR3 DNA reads TGCAGCGTTGCAGACCCACTGAGCTCTGGAAACACCATATATTTT.

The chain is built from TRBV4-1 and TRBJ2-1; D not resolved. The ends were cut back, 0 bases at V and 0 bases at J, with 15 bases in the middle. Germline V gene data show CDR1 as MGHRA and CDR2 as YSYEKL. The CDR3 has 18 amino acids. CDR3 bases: TGCGCCAGCAGCCAAGAGAAAGGTCTCTCTAGCTCCTACAATGAGCAGTTCTTC. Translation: CASSQEKGLSSSYNEQFF.

This chain's CDR3 is CASTATSGSIYEQFF. CDR3 DNA: TGTGCCAGTACCGCGACTAGCGGGAGTATCTATGAGCAGTTCTTC. This sequence joins TRBV19 and TRBJ2-1; 12 bases are a match to TRBD2. This CDR3 contains 15 residues. CDR1 and CDR2 from the germline V gene are LNHDA and SQIVND (reference sequence). V was clipped by 7 bases and J by 8 bases; unmatched bases: 9.

The CDR3 sequence: CASSRQGFGYGYTF. CDR3 nucleotide sequence: TGTGCCAGTAGTCGACAGGGGTTCGGCTATGGCTACACCTTC. The chain joins TRBV19 to TRBJ1-2, with 8 positions matching TRBD1. Germline CDR1 LNHDA, CDR2 SQIVND (reference sequence). J gave up 4 bases and V 5 bases, and 6 bases lay outside the gene matches. This CDR3 comprises 14 residues.

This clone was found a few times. The CDR3 loop reads CASSDNRGGNEQYF. In DNA form, the CDR3 reads TGTGCCAGCAGCGATAACAGGGGGGGCAACGAGCAGTACTTC. The chain links TRBV14 to TRBJ2-7; D may be TRBD1 (8 bases). V lost 5 bases and J 5 bases, leaving 16 bases between the germline ends. This CDR3 has 14 amino acids. Germline-derived CDR1 and CDR2 are SGHDN and FVKESK. The full variable domain, in which reference TRBV14 and TRBJ2-7 provide the parts outside the CDR3, is EAGVTQFPSHSVIEKGQTVTLRCDPISGHDNLYWYRRVMGKEIKFLLHFVKESKQDESGMPNNRFLAERTGGTYSTLKVQPAELEDSGVYFCASSDNRGGNEQYFGPGTRLTVT.

CDR3 nucleotide sequence: TGTGCCAGCAGCCGAGGACAGAAAGAGACCCAGTACTTC. This sequence encodes CASSRGQKETQYF. V gene TRBV7-2 combines with J gene TRBJ2-5; TRBD1 is a possible D gene (6 bases). Trimming took 5 bases from V and 3 from J, leaving 10 bases between them. Germline CDR1 is SGHTA and CDR2 is FQGNSA. The CDR3 sequence is 13 residues long.

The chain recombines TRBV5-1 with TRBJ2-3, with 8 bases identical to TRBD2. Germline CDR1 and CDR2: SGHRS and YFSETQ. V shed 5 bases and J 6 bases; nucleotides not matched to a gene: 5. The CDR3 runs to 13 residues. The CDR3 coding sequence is TGCGCCAGCAGACCGGGGGGGGGCGATACGCAGTATTTT. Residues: CASRPGGGDTQYF.

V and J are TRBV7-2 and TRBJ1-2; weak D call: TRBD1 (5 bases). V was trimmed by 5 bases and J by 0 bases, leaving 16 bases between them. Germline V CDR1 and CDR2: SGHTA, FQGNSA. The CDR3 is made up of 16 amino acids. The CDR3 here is CASSPDRGPTNYGYTF. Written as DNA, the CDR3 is TGTGCCAGCAGCCCGGATAGGGGCCCAACTAACTATGGCTACACCTTC.

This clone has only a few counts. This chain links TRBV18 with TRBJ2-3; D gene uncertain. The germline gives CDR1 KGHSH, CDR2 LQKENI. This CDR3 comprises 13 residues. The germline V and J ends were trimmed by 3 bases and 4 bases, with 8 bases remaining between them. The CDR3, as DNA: TGTGCCAGCTCACCTCCGCCGGCAGATACGCAGTATTTT. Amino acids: CASSPPPADTQYF.

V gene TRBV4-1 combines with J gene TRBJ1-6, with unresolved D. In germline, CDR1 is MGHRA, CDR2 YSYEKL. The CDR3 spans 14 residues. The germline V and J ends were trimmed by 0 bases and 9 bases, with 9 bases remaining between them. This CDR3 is CASSQDRGSSPLHF. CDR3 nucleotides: TGCGCCAGCAGCCAAGATCGGGGAAGTTCACCCCTCCACTTT.

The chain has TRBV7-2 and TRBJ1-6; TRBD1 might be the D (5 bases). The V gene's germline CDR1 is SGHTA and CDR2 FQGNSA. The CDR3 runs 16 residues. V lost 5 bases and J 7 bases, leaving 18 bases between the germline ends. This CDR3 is CASSQDTVNGNSPLHF. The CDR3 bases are TGTGCCAGCAGCCAGGACACAGTAAATGGCAATTCACCCCTCCACTTT.

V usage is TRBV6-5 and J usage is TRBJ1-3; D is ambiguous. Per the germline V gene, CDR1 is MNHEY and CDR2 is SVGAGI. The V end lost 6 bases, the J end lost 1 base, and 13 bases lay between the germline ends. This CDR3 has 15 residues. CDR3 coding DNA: TGTGCCAGCAGCCCCTTGACGGGGTCTGGAAACACCATATATTTT. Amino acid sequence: CASSPLTGSGNTIYF.

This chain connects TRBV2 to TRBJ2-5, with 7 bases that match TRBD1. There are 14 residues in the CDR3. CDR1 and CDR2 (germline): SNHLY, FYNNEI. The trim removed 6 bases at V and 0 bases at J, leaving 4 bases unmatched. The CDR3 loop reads CASRVDRYQETQYF. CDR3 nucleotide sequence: TGTGCCAGCAGGGTGGACAGGTACCAAGAGACCCAGTACTTC.

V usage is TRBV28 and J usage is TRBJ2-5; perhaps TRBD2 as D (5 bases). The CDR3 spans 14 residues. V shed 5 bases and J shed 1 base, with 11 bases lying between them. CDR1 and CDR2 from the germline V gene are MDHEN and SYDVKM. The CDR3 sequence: CASSTRALQETQYF. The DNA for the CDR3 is TGTGCCAGCAGTACGCGGGCCCTCCAAGAGACCCAGTACTTC.

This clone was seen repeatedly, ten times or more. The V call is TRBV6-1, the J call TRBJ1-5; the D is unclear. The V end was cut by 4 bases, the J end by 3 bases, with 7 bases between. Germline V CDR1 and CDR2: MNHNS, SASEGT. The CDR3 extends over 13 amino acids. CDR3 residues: CASSGHFNQPQHF. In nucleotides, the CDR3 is TGTGCCAGCAGTGGGCATTTCAATCAGCCCCAGCATTTT.

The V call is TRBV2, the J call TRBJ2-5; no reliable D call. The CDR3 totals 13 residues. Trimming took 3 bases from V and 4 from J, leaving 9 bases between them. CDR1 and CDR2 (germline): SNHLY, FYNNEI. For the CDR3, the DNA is TGTGCCAGCAGTGACGGAGACGGAGAGACCCAGTACTTC. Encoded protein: CASSDGDGETQYF.

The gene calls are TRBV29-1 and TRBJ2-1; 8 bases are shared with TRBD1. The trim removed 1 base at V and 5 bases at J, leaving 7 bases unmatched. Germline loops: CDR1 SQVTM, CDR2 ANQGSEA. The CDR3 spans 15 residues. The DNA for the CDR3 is TGCAGCGTTGAAGGGACCGGGACAGGTAACAATGAGCAGTTCTTC. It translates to CSVEGTGTGNNEQFF.

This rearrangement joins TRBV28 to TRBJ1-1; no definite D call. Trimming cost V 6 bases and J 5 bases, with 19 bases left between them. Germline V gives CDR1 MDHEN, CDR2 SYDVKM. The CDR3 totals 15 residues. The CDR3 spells CASRPGLGRRTEAFF. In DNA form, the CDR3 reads TGTGCCAGCAGACCCGGACTGGGGAGACGAACTGAAGCTTTCTTT.

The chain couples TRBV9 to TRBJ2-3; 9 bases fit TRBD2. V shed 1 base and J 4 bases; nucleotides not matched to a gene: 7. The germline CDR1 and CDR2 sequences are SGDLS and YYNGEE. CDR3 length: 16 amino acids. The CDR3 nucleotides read TGTGCCAGCAGCGTAACAGCGGGAGGTCAGGCAGATACGCAGTATTTT. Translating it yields CASSVTAGGQADTQYF.

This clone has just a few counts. The CDR3 nucleotides read TGCGCCAGCAGCTTAACTAGCAGCTTCTACAATGAGCAGTTCTTC. Encoded protein: CASSLTSSFYNEQFF. V gene TRBV5-1 combines with J gene TRBJ2-1, with D perhaps TRBD2 (6 bases). CDR1 SGHRS and CDR2 YFSETQ come from the germline V gene. The V end lost 2 bases, the J end lost 3 bases, and 12 bases lay between the germline ends. This CDR3 is 15 amino acids long.

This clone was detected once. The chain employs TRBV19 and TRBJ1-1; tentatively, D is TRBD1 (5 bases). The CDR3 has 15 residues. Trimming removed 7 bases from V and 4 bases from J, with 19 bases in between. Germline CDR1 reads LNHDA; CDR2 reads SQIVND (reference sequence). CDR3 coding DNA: TGTGCCAGTACCAACCCGGAGGGGAGAGGCACTGAAGCTTTCTTT. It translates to CASTNPEGRGTEAFF.

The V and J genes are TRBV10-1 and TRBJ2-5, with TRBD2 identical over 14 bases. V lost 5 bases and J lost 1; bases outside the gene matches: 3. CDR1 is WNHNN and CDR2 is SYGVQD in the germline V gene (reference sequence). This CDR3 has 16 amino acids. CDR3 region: CASSRGTSGGQETQYF. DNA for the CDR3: TGCGCCAGCAGTCGGGGGACTAGCGGGGGCCAAGAGACCCAGTACTTC.

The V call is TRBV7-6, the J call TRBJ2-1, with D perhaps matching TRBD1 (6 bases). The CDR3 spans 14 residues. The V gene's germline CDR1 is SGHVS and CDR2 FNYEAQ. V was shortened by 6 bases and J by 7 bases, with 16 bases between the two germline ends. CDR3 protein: CASSTTDRQNEQFF. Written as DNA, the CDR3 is TGTGCCAGCAGTACAACCGACAGGCAAAATGAGCAGTTCTTC.